This TCR beta chain appears in the sequencing data of a study of cytomegalovirus exposure and HLA in healthy donors. Study-level information: The platform used for the 120 or so validation repertoires matched that of the approximately 640 first-cohort repertoires, a later analysis reported.

This CDR3 contains 13 residues. Looked up from germline, CDR1 is SGHDT and CDR2 is YYEEEE. V was shortened by 4 bases and J by 2 bases, with 6 bases between the two germline ends. The method was immunoSEQ multiplex PCR; TCRdb's version includes in-frame clones alone and lacks a portion of them. The sample lists 59,000 or so clones; roughly 89% were seen once. Broader study findings: Rarity characterized most TCR sequences, yet some public TCRs appeared in many donors. The classifier was said to identify cytomegalovirus status with high specificity and sensitivity.

The validation cohort, a group of over a hundred subjects, included the donors and was separate from the roughly 700-subject first cohort. With regard to this clone: The antigen remains undetermined.

The source is a young woman in good health and CMV-seronegative. Sequencing input: PBMCs. The rearrangement links TRBV5-6 to TRBJ1-4, with D maybe TRBD1 (6 bases). The CDR3 sequence: CASSQGTNEKLFF. As DNA, the CDR3 is TGTGCCAGCAGCCAGGGGACTAATGAAAAACTGTTTTTT.